This is a list of T cell receptor beta chains from one sample in a study of cytomegalovirus exposure and HLA in healthy donors. Sequencing used immunoSEQ multiplex PCR; TCRdb keeps in-frame clones, though not all of them. Here the sample spans 150,000 to 200,000 clones, 79% being singletons. Material for sequencing was PBMCs. These receptors originate from a woman aged 45-60 years in good health and CMV-seronegative. Each CDR3 is given with its conserved first and last residue. A D gene is named only where the DNA matches it firmly. Where a row states a size, it is once, few, many or the class of an expanded clone; other rows omit it.

V gene	clone size	D gene	CDR3 length	J gene	CDR3 protein	CDR3 DNA
TRBV7-2	-	TRBD2	15	TRBJ2-3	CASSFGLAGGDTQYF	TGTGCCAGCAGCTTTGGACTAGCGGGGGGAGATACGCAGTATTTT
TRBV18	-	TRBD1	14	TRBJ1-5	CASSSQGSNQPQHF	TGTGCCAGCTCATCACAGGGGAGCAATCAGCCCCAGCATTTT
TRBV18	-	TRBD1	14	TRBJ1-3	CASSRDRVENTIYF	TGTGCCAGCTCACGGGACAGGGTCGAAAACACCATATATTTT
TRBV9	-	TRBD2	15	TRBJ2-7	CASSVGGGGVYEQYF	TGTGCCAGCAGCGTAGGGGGCGGGGGGGTGTACGAGCAGTACTTC
TRBV14	-	-	14	TRBJ1-1	CASSQEIQNTEAFF	TGTGCCAGCAGCCAAGAAATACAGAACACTGAAGCTTTCTTT
TRBV18	-	-	14	TRBJ1-1	CASSHRDRNTEAFF	TGTGCCAGCTCACACAGGGATAGGAACACTGAAGCTTTCTTT
TRBV28	-	-	15	TRBJ1-3	CASRAEELAGNTIYF	TGTGCCAGCAGGGCCGAGGAGTTGGCTGGAAACACCATATATTTT
TRBV5-1	-	-	13	TRBJ2-7	CASSLTSASEQYF	TGCGCCAGCAGCTTGACTAGTGCGAGCGAGCAGTACTTC
TRBV5-1	-	-	14	TRBJ2-5	CASGVGGLQETQYF	TGCGCCAGCGGCGTGGGGGGCCTCCAAGAGACCCAGTACTTC
TRBV18	-	TRBD1	19	TRBJ1-3	CASSPYPGTGLGPGNTIYF	TGTGCCAGCTCACCCTATCCCGGGACAGGGTTGGGGCCTGGAAACACCATATATTTT
TRBV28	-	TRBD2	15	TRBJ2-7	CASSSPTAGGNEQYF	TGTGCCAGCAGTTCCCCTACCGCGGGAGGTAACGAGCAGTACTTC
TRBV5-4	-	TRBD1	14	TRBJ1-2	CASSEKGAGYGYTF	TGTGCCAGCAGTGAAAAGGGGGCTGGCTATGGCTACACCTTC
TRBV4-2	-	-	11	TRBJ1-2	CASSQEAGYTF	TGTGCCAGCAGCCAAGAGGCCGGCTACACCTTC
TRBV7-2	-	-	12	TRBJ2-7	CASSSSGYEQYF	TGTGCCAGCAGCTCATCAGGTTACGAGCAGTACTTC
TRBV9	few	-	14	TRBJ1-4	CASSVVDSNEKLFF	TGTGCCAGCAGCGTAGTAGACTCTAATGAAAAACTGTTTTTT
TRBV6-6	-	TRBD1	16	TRBJ1-5	CASSYPTQGINQPQHF	TGTGCCAGCAGTTACCCGACACAGGGGATCAATCAGCCCCAGCATTTT
TRBV6-6	-	-	16	TRBJ1-2	CASSPSGQGLDYGYTF	TGTGCCAGCAGTCCAAGTGGGCAGGGCCTAGACTATGGCTACACCTTC
TRBV5-4	-	TRBD2	17	TRBJ2-1	CASSLAGRIVSYNEQFF	TGTGCCAGCAGCTTGGCCGGGAGGATAGTAAGCTACAATGAGCAGTTCTTC
TRBV4-3	-	-	14	TRBJ2-7	CASSLQTLSHEQYF	TGCGCCAGCAGCCTTCAGACTTTGTCCCACGAGCAGTACTTC
TRBV5-1	-	-	15	TRBJ2-7	CASSFEALSSYEQYF	TGCGCCAGCAGCTTCGAGGCGTTGAGCTCCTACGAGCAGTACTTC
TRBV5-1	-	TRBD1	11	TRBJ1-4	CASSSGGRLFF	TGCGCCAGCAGCTCAGGGGGCAGACTGTTTTTT
TRBV18	-	-	18	TRBJ1-1	CASSPRLVDDSVWMGAFF	TGTGCCAGCTCACCAAGGTTGGTGGACGACAGTGTTTGGATGGGAGCTTTCTTT
TRBV27	-	TRBD1	16	TRBJ2-7	CASSSRSGTGVYEQYF	TGTGCCAGCAGTTCAAGGAGCGGGACAGGGGTATACGAGCAGTACTTC
TRBV19	-	-	12	TRBJ1-2	CASELRDYGYTF	TGTGCCAGTGAATTACGGGACTATGGCTACACCTTC
TRBV7-9	-	TRBD1	15	TRBJ1-4	CASSLGDRGREKLFF	TGTGCCAGCAGCTTAGGCGACAGGGGGCGGGAAAAACTGTTTTTT
TRBV11-1	-	TRBD1	16	TRBJ2-7	CASSLSRGLIRYEQYF	TGTGCCAGCAGCTTGAGCAGGGGGCTGATTCGTTACGAGCAGTACTTC
TRBV6-6	-	-	12	TRBJ1-1	CVSRLQGTEAFF	TGTGTCAGCCGCCTTCAGGGGACTGAAGCTTTCTTT
TRBV5-3	-	-	15	TRBJ1-3	CARSLANRAGNTIYF	TGTGCCAGAAGCTTAGCTAACAGGGCTGGAAACACCATATATTTT
TRBV5-4	-	TRBD1	15	TRBJ2-7	CASTSWDSSSYEQYF	TGTGCCAGCACCAGTTGGGACAGCAGCTCCTACGAGCAGTACTTC
TRBV5-1	-	TRBD2	16	TRBJ2-1	CASSLWGTSGISEQFF	TGCGCCAGCAGCTTGTGGGGGACTAGCGGTATCAGTGAGCAGTTCTTC
TRBV29-1	-	-	12	TRBJ1-5	CSVTQGNQPQHF	TGCAGCGTTACCCAGGGTAATCAGCCCCAGCATTTT
TRBV6-5	once	-	12	TRBJ2-1	CASSYPGHPRIF	TGTGCCAGCAGTTACCCTGGACACCCCCGGATCTTC
TRBV5-6	once	TRBD1	16	TRBJ2-3	CASSSETGLTTDTQYF	TGTGCCAGCAGCTCCGAGACAGGGTTGACCACAGATACGCAGTATTTT
TRBV7-3	-	-	12	TRBJ2-7	CASSLPGNEQYF	TGTGCCAGCAGCCTCCCCGGGAACGAGCAGTACTTC
TRBV7-9	-	-	13	TRBJ1-1	CASSLLGVGEAFF	TGTGCCAGCAGCTTACTAGGGGTGGGTGAAGCTTTCTTT
TRBV11-2	-	-	16	TRBJ2-3	CASSLKPPTRTDTQYF	TGTGCCAGCAGCTTAAAGCCTCCCACCCGCACAGATACGCAGTATTTT
TRBV2	-	-	14	TRBJ1-5	CASTMKTRDQPQHF	TGTGCCAGCACCATGAAAACCAGGGATCAGCCCCAGCATTTT
TRBV28	once	-	16	TRBJ1-5	CASSWAGDSSNQPQHF	TGTGCCAGCAGTTGGGCAGGGGATTCTAGCAATCAGCCCCAGCATTTT
TRBV6-1	-	-	16	TRBJ1-4	CASSEEKTATNEKLFF	TGTGCCAGCAGTGAAGAGAAAACAGCAACTAATGAAAAACTGTTTTTT
TRBV4-3	once	TRBD1	16	TRBJ1-3	CASSPDRAVSGNTIYF	TGCGCCAGCAGCCCGGACAGGGCAGTATCTGGAAACACCATATATTTT
TRBV5-1	-	-	17	TRBJ2-1	CASSLRVSGRDYNEQFF	TGCGCCAGCAGCTTGAGGGTCAGCGGAAGGGACTACAATGAGCAGTTCTTC
TRBV11-3	-	TRBD1	16	TRBJ1-3	CASSSRGGTGENTIYF	TGTGCCAGCAGCTCCAGAGGAGGGACAGGGGAAAACACCATATATTTT
TRBV5-1	-	TRBD2	17	TRBJ2-1	CASSFPRLAGDHNEQFF	TGCGCCAGCAGCTTCCCCCGGCTAGCGGGAGACCACAATGAGCAGTTCTTC
TRBV27	-	TRBD2	15	TRBJ2-1	CASSSGLAGVNEQFF	TGTGCCAGCAGTTCCGGACTAGCGGGAGTTAATGAGCAGTTCTTC
TRBV7-3	-	-	16	TRBJ1-1	CASGVLGRSRPTEAFF	TGTGCCAGCGGCGTCTTGGGTCGATCTAGGCCAACTGAAGCTTTCTTT